The clone carrying this T cell receptor beta chain came up once. The antigen is not known. The data stem from a study of cytomegalovirus exposure and HLA in healthy donors. Study context: The roughly 120 validation repertoires matched the roughly 700 first-cohort repertoires in platform, a later analysis reported. Findings of the study overall: Researchers catalogued some 160 TCR beta chains as cytomegalovirus-associated.

Assay used: immunoSEQ multiplex PCR; TCRdb lists only in-frame clones, some missing. Of about 160,000 clones in the sample, roughly 91% were seen once. J was trimmed by 5 bases and V by 1 base; bases with no gene match: 6. CDR1 and CDR2 (germline): SGHVS, FNYEAQ. This CDR3 is built from 17 residues. The source material was PBMCs. The origin of this receptor is a man aged 18 to 29 in good health and CMV-seropositive. The chain links TRBV7-6 to TRBJ2-5, with 14 bases identical to TRBD2. DNA of the CDR3: TGTGCCAGCAGCTTAGAGGGACTAGCGGGAGTCGGGGAGACCCAGTACTTC. Translated, it gives CASSLEGLAGVGETQYF.